The 10 T cell receptor beta chains in this list originate from one sample, sequenced in a study of T cell responses to AZD1222 COVID-19 vaccine. The table came from immunoSEQ multiplex PCR; TCRdb's copy has only in-frame clones and leaves some out. The sample has 140,000 to 150,000 clones; approximately 88% are singletons. This specimen consisted of peripheral blood, obtained on day 0 of AZD1222 vaccination. Receptor source: an adult in good health.

The chain has TRBV30 and TRBJ1-3; D gene unclear. The CDR3 sequence is 11 residues long. Germline CDR1 is GTSNPN and CDR2 is SVGIG (reference sequence). Trimming cost V 7 bases and J 8 bases, with 12 bases left between them. CDR3 nucleotide sequence: TGTGCCTCCCAGATAGAGTACACCATATATTTT. It yields the protein CASQIEYTIYF. The entire variable domain, with the rest obtained from reference TRBV30 and TRBJ1-3, is as follows: SQTIHQWPATLVQPVGSPLSLECTVEGTSNPNLYWYRQAAGRGLQLLFYSVGIGQISSEVPQNLSASRPQDRQFILSSKKLLLSDSGFYLCASQIEYTIYFGEGSWLTVV.

The chain combines TRBV5-1 with TRBJ2-2; D unresolved. CDR3 size: 12 residues. CDR1 and CDR2 from the germline V gene are SGHRS and YFSETQ. V was cut by 0 bases and J by 6 bases, with 3 bases left in between. Here the CDR3 DNA reads TGCGCCAGCAGCTTGGAGGCCGGGGAGCTGTTTTTT. This codes for CASSLEAGELFF.

This chain connects TRBV6-6 to TRBJ1-1; D is possibly TRBD1 (6 bases). Trimming took 11 bases from V and 4 from J, leaving 20 bases between them. The CDR3 contains 14 residues. Germline V gene data show CDR1 as MNHNY and CDR2 as SVGAGI (reference sequence). CDR3 amino acids: CAVEGGGLSTEAFF. CDR3 nucleotides: TGTGCCGTCGAGGGGGGGGGCTTAAGCACTGAAGCTTTCTTT.

The V and J genes are TRBV9 and TRBJ1-1; 7 bases fit TRBD1. CDR3 size: 14 residues. Germline V CDR1 and CDR2: SGDLS, YYNGEE. V shed 1 base and J 1 base; nucleotides not matched to a gene: 1. The CDR3 coding sequence is TGTGCCAGCAGCGTACAGGGGGGGAACACTGAAGCTTTCTTT. Protein: CASSVQGGNTEAFF.

The chain recombines TRBV7-2 with TRBJ1-2; TRBD1 agrees at 9 bases. Germline trimming cut 5 bases from V and 5 bases from J; bases unmatched to any gene: 6. The CDR3 contains 14 residues. Germline CDR1 and CDR2: SGHTA and FQGNSA. The CDR3 bases are TGTGCCAGCAGCAAAGGGACAGGGCCTTATGGCTACACCTTC. Its translation: CASSKGTGPYGYTF.

The chain uses TRBV18 and TRBJ1-1; 8 bases agree with TRBD1. Germline trimming cut 11 bases from V and 8 bases from J; bases unmatched to any gene: 16. CDR3 length: 14 amino acids. Germline V gene data show CDR1 as KGHSH and CDR2 as LQKENI. CDR3 bases: TGTGCCGCATCATCGCAGGGGGCGATGGGGGAAGCTTTCTTT. The encoded protein is CAASSQGAMGEAFF.

The chain has TRBV7-9 and TRBJ2-3; D perhaps matches TRBD2 (6 bases). Germline V gives CDR1 SEHNR, CDR2 FQNEAQ (reference sequence). This CDR3 has 15 amino acids. V lost 5 bases and J lost 2, with 14 bases in between. This chain's CDR3 is CASSPAGPYTDTQYF. In DNA, the CDR3 is TGTGCCAGCAGCCCGGCGGGACCGTACACAGATACGCAGTATTTT.

The J gene is TRBJ2-7, the V gene TRBV6-5; D remains unclear. CDR1 and CDR2 from the germline V gene are MNHEY and SVGAGI. Between the trimmed V and J ends, which lost 7 bases and 4 bases, there was a span of 8 bases. The CDR3 is 11 amino acids. This CDR3 reads CASMAEYEQYF. CDR3 nucleotides: TGTGCCAGCATGGCCGAATACGAGCAGTACTTC.

This clone was seen just once. V and J are TRBV7-2 and TRBJ2-3; 8 positions agree with TRBD2. Germline-derived CDR1 and CDR2 are SGHTA and FQGNSA. V was pared by 5 bases and J by 6 bases, with 10 bases of the junction left unmatched. This CDR3 has 15 residues. CDR3 residues: CASSPWTSKGDTQYF. In DNA form, the CDR3 reads TGTGCCAGCAGCCCGTGGACTAGCAAGGGTGATACGCAGTATTTT.

The chain recombines TRBV29-1 with TRBJ1-2, with 10 bases aligning to TRBD1. The ends lost 4 bases at V and 2 bases at J; junction bases unmatched: 16. The CDR3 is 18 amino acids. Germline CDR1 and CDR2: SQVTM and ANQGSEA. The CDR3 sequence: CSVGGHGQGVGTNYGYTF. DNA for the CDR3: TGCAGCGTTGGAGGGCACGGACAGGGGGTGGGAACGAACTATGGCTACACCTTC.